A selection of T cell receptor beta chains follows, all from one sample in a study of T cell responses to AZD1222 COVID-19 vaccine. Clones were sequenced by immunoSEQ multiplex PCR, and TCRdb holds only the in-frame ones, with some missing. The repertoire holds 95,000 to 120,000 clones, with 85% to 90% as singletons. The source was peripheral blood, collected on day 0 of AZD1222 vaccination. These receptors were obtained from an adult in good health. Each CDR3 is given with its conserved first and last residue. D genes are given only for firm matches. Size is omitted from some rows. Given values are once, few, many or a class for expanded clones.

clone_size	d_call	j_call	v_call	cdr3_aa	cdr3_nt
-	TRBD1	TRBJ1-4	TRBV4-1	CASSTPGQGSEKLFF	TGCGCCAGCAGCACACCGGGACAGGGTTCTGAAAAACTGTTTTTT
once	TRBD1	TRBJ1-1	TRBV5-1	CASMTGGEGTEAFF	TGCGCCAGCATGACAGGGGGCGAGGGCACTGAAGCTTTCTTT
-	TRBD1	TRBJ2-1	TRBV7-2	CASSSGQGLGQGQFF	TGTGCCAGCAGCTCGGGACAGGGCCTAGGCCAAGGGCAGTTCTTC
-	-	TRBJ2-5	TRBV7-9	CASSFVSQETQYF	TGTGCCAGCAGCTTCGTAAGTCAAGAGACCCAGTACTTC
-	-	TRBJ1-3	TRBV15	CATSRERANTIYF	TGTGCCACCAGCAGAGAAAGGGCGAACACCATATATTTT
once	-	TRBJ1-1	TRBV4-1	CASSHPSQRNTEAFF	TGCGCCAGCAGCCACCCCTCCCAAAGGAACACTGAAGCTTTCTTT
-	-	TRBJ1-3	TRBV3-1/TRBV3-2	CASSLQGGNTIYF	TGTGCCAGCAGCCTCCAGGGTGGAAACACCATATATTTT
-	-	TRBJ2-1	TRBV19	CASSIRGGLNEQFF	TGTGCCAGTAGTATAAGGGGAGGCTTGAATGAGCAGTTCTTC
-	TRBD1	TRBJ1-2	TRBV11-2	CASSLDEGAGYGYTF	TGTGCCAGCAGCTTAGATGAGGGGGCAGGATATGGCTACACCTTC
-	-	TRBJ1-5	TRBV7-2	CASSPGPSSNQPQHF	TGTGCCAGCAGCCCCGGGCCAAGTAGCAATCAGCCCCAGCATTTT
-	-	TRBJ1-1	TRBV10-2	CASTIGGLTTEAFF	TGCGCCAGCACTATTGGTGGGCTGACCACTGAAGCTTTCTTT
-	-	TRBJ1-5	TRBV28	CATYDQRNQPQHF	TGTGCCACCTACGACCAACGCAATCAGCCCCAGCATTTT
-	TRBD1	TRBJ1-2	TRBV5-4	CASSWDRDPNYGYTF	TGTGCCAGCAGCTGGGACAGGGACCCTAACTATGGCTACACCTTC
once	-	TRBJ2-7	TRBV6-5	CASSYSIGGEQYF	TGTGCCAGCAGTTACTCGATCGGGGGCGAGCAGTACTTC
-	-	TRBJ1-4	TRBV9	CASSDRPSATNEKLFF	TGTGCCAGCAGCGACAGGCCGTCGGCAACTAATGAAAAACTGTTTTTT
-	TRBD1	TRBJ2-2	TRBV5-1	CASSSRQGTNTGELFF	TGCGCCAGCAGCTCAAGACAGGGTACGAACACCGGGGAGCTGTTTTTT